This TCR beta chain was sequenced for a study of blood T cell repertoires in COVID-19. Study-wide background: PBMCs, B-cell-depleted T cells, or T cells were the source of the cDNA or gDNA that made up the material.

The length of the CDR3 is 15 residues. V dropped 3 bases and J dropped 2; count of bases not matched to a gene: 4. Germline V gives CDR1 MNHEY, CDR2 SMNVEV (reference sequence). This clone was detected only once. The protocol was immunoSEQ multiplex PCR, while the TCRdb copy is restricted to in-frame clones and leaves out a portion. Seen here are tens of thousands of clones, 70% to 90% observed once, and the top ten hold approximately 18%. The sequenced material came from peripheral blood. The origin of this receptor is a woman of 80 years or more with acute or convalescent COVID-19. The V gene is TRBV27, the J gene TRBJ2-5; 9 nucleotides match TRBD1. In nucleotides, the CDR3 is TGTGCCAGCAGTTTCACAGGGGGCCGACAAGAGACCCAGTACTTC. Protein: CASSFTGGRQETQYF.